This T cell receptor beta chain was identified during a study of T cells in Graves' hyperthyroidism and ophthalmopathy. V lost 0 bases to trimming and J lost 3 bases; unmatched junction nucleotides: 11. The CDR3 runs 17 residues. Germline CDR1 reads SNHLY; CDR2 reads FYNNEI. Researchers took RNA transcripts and amplified the TCR beta CDR3 regions from them. The HTBI set primed first-round TCR CDR3 RT-PCR. TCRdb recomputed calls from the multiplex PCR reads with MiXCR, one row per CDR3 protein. The sample contains a few hundred thousand distinct CDR3 sequences, more than 45% of which appear only once. Graves' hyperthyroidism without ophthalmopathy progression within 18 months was termed stable. Hyperthyroidism had been newly diagnosed in patients aged 18 to 65, and its duration was under 2 months. Uncontrolled infection, other autoimmune disease, pregnancy or lactation barred patients from enrollment. The diagnostic basis comprised clinical symptoms, serum thyroxine and TRAb, thyroid ultrasound and orbital computed tomography.

The sequence derives from a woman aged 18 to 35 with Graves' hyperthyroidism. Sequenced input: peripheral blood or thyroid tissue (not recorded which). This chain connects TRBV2 to TRBJ2-7; 7 nucleotides agree with TRBD1. CDR3: CASSEARLDRRNYEQYF. The CDR3 DNA sequence: TGTGCCAGCAGTGAAGCGCGGTTGGACAGGAGAAACTACGAGCAGTACTTC.